What follows are 20 T cell receptor beta chains derived from one specimen sequenced in a study of T-cell memory formation after mild COVID-19. Using its own MiXCR run on the 5' RACE reads, TCRdb lists one record per CDR3 protein. The sample shows 85,000 to 130,000 distinct CDR3 sequences, around 10% of them seen only once. The sequencing input was PBMCs or a T cell subset sorted from them (not recorded which). The receptors were gathered from a man between 18 and 35 years old who had mild COVID-19 (a few samples of this study predate the infection). Cell type and time point are not known.

The rearrangement links TRBV7-3 to TRBJ2-2; 10 bases are shared with TRBD2. V shed 3 bases, J shed 7 bases, and the junction held 8 bases outside the gene matches. Germline CDR1 is SGHTA and CDR2 is FQGTGA. The CDR3 totals 16 residues. The CDR3 protein is CASSFFLAGANGELFF. The CDR3 DNA follows: TGTGCCAGCAGCTTCTTTCTAGCGGGGGCAAACGGGGAGCTGTTTTTT.

This clonotype occurred a few times. The V gene is TRBV7-9, the J gene TRBJ1-2; 8 bases map to TRBD1. V lost 2 bases to trimming and J lost 5 bases; unmatched junction nucleotides: 7. The CDR3 runs to 15 residues. CDR1 and CDR2 (germline): SEHNR, FQNEAQ (reference sequence). CDR3 sequence (DNA): TGTGCCAGCAGCTTACGACAGGGGATCGGGTATGGCTACACCTTC. Its translation is CASSLRQGIGYGYTF.

This clonotype was seen ten or more times. The CDR3 region is CASSLIRGAHEQYF. CDR3 in DNA: TGTGCCAGCAGTTTAATCAGGGGAGCTCATGAGCAGTACTTC. The chain couples TRBV27 to TRBJ2-7, with a tentative D call TRBD1 (6 bases). The V gene lost 2 bases and the J gene lost 7 bases, with 15 bases spanning the gap. This CDR3 spans 14 amino acids. The germline V gene has CDR1 MNHEY and CDR2 SMNVEV (reference sequence).

In this sample, this clonotype turned up a few times. The chain links TRBV12-3 or TRBV12-4 to TRBJ1-2, with D hard to call. CDR3 size: 12 residues. Trimming removed 2 bases at V and 13 bases at J, with 14 bases between. This CDR3 is CASSLLESRCTF. The CDR3 nucleotides read TGTGCCAGCAGTTTATTGGAGTCCAGGTGCACCTTC.

This chain uses TRBV4-3 with TRBJ2-7, with 9 bases that match TRBD1. This CDR3 spans 14 amino acids. CDR1 and CDR2 from the germline V gene are LGHNA and YSLEER. V lost 3 bases and J lost 2; bases outside the gene matches: 2. CDR3 in amino acids: CASSQDRGTYEQYF. The DNA for the CDR3 is TGCGCCAGCAGCCAGGACAGGGGAACCTACGAGCAGTACTTC.

This clonotype was seen more than once but under ten times. The chain combines TRBV7-6 with TRBJ2-1; D is undetermined. Trimming removed 1 base at V and 5 bases at J, with 6 bases between. Per germline, CDR1 SGHVS and CDR2 FNYEAQ. The CDR3 runs 13 residues. This chain's CDR3 is CASSLGGHNEQFF. The CDR3 DNA is TGTGCCAGCAGCTTAGGAGGCCACAATGAGCAGTTCTTC.

The chain joins TRBV5-1 to TRBJ2-3; 13 positions match TRBD2. The CDR3 covers 20 residues. CDR1 is SGHRS, CDR2 YFSETQ, per germline. J lost 2 bases, V lost 1 base, and 13 bases had no gene match. The DNA for the CDR3 is TGCGCCAGCAGCTTGAAAGGGACTAGCGGGGTAGGAGCTTACACAGATACGCAGTATTTT. This sequence encodes CASSLKGTSGVGAYTDTQYF.

This clonotype was observed a few times. The J gene is TRBJ1-1, the V gene TRBV6-2 or TRBV6-3, with a tentative D call TRBD1 (6 bases). The CDR3 runs to 13 residues. Trimming stripped 5 bases from V and 5 bases from J, with 12 bases between. Germline V lookup: CDR1 MNHEY, CDR2 SVGEGT. In nucleotides, the CDR3 is TGTGCCAGCAGTATGGGGGCGCGTACTGAAGCTTTCTTT. Translation gives CASSMGARTEAFF.

This clonotype has only a few counts. V gene TRBV20-1 combines with J gene TRBJ1-5; possible D gene TRBD1, 5 bases. CDR1 is DFQATT, CDR2 SNEGSKA, per germline (reference sequence). V lost 0 bases to trimming and J lost 2 bases, with 8 bases between them. CDR3 length: 14 amino acids. CDR3 amino acids: CSARDLRGNQPQHF. In nucleotides, the CDR3 is TGCAGTGCTAGAGATCTCAGGGGCAATCAGCCCCAGCATTTT.

The chain has TRBV6-2 or TRBV6-3 and TRBJ1-5; unclear D gene. V lost 2 bases to trimming and J lost 10 bases, with 15 bases between them. Germline V gives CDR1 MNHEY, CDR2 SVGEGT. This CDR3 has 14 amino acids. The CDR3 nucleotides read TGTGCCAGCAGTTACCCTCACGTACAGTTACCCCAGCATTTT. It specifies CASSYPHVQLPQHF.

The chain employs TRBV29-1 and TRBJ2-7; perhaps TRBD1 as D (6 bases). Germline V gene sequence: CDR1 SQVTM, CDR2 ANQGSEA. Trimming took off 2 bases at V and 4 bases at J, with 18 bases between the two ends. The CDR3 runs to 15 residues. For the CDR3, the DNA is TGCAGCGTTGAACTAGGGAAAGGACAGCCTTACGAGCAGTACTTC. Its translation: CSVELGKGQPYEQYF.

The rearrangement links TRBV5-1 to TRBJ2-1; D is ambiguous. The CDR3 contains 14 residues. Trimming shortened V by 0 bases and J by 7 bases, and 11 bases separated the two germline ends. Germline V gives CDR1 SGHRS, CDR2 YFSETQ. CDR3 nucleotides: TGCGCCAGCAGCTTGGGGCGCAGCCGGAATGAGCAGTTCTTC. This encodes CASSLGRSRNEQFF. The whole variable domain, filled in from reference TRBV5-1 and TRBJ2-1, reads KAGVTQTPRYLIKTRGQQVTLSCSPISGHRSVSWYQQTPGQGLQFLFEYFSETQRNKGNFPGRFSGRQFSNSRSEMNVSTLELGDSALYLCASSLGRSRNEQFFGPGTRLTVL.

This clonotype was seen a handful of times. The V gene is TRBV29-1, the J gene TRBJ2-1; TRBD1 is a possible D gene (6 bases). This CDR3 is built from 14 residues. Germline lookup yields CDR1 SQVTM and CDR2 ANQGSEA. Trimming removed 1 base at V and 8 bases at J, with 15 bases between. The CDR3 is CSVEVAGELDEQFF. The CDR3 DNA is TGCAGCGTTGAAGTTGCAGGGGAATTGGATGAGCAGTTCTTC.

V is TRBV12-3 or TRBV12-4 and J is TRBJ2-3, with 9 bases fitting TRBD1. The CDR3 runs 15 residues. V shed 3 bases, J shed 6 bases, and the junction held 7 bases outside the gene matches. CDR3 in DNA: TGTGCCAGCAGTTTCGGGACAGGGCTACAGGATACGCAGTATTTT. Its protein is CASSFGTGLQDTQYF.

J is TRBJ1-5 and V is TRBV13; D is perhaps TRBD1 (5 bases). The CDR3 sequence is 15 residues long. The germline V gene has CDR1 PRHDT and CDR2 FYEKMQ (reference sequence). V lost 5 bases and J lost 4, with 15 bases in between. The CDR3 loop reads CASSIRQKGNQPQHF. The CDR3 DNA is TGTGCCAGCAGCATCAGACAGAAAGGAAATCAGCCCCAGCATTTT.

The chain couples TRBV20-1 to TRBJ2-1, with 14 bases lining up with TRBD2. CDR1 and CDR2 (germline): DFQATT, SNEGSKA (reference sequence). The V and J ends lost 4 bases and 8 bases, in that order; junction bases with no gene match: 16. This CDR3 comprises 18 residues. CDR3: CSATNPAGGLAGGDEQFF. The CDR3, as DNA: TGCAGTGCTACGAACCCGGCGGGAGGACTAGCGGGAGGAGATGAGCAGTTCTTC.

The chain has TRBV2 and TRBJ2-1; D may be TRBD1 or TRBD2 (5 bases each). This CDR3 is 14 amino acids long. V lost 8 bases and J lost 0, with 11 bases in between. The germline CDR1 and CDR2 sequences are SNHLY and FYNNEI. CDR3 nucleotides: TGTGCCAGCTTGGGGGAAAGCTCCTACAATGAGCAGTTCTTC. Protein: CASLGESSYNEQFF.

The chain uses TRBV12-3 or TRBV12-4 and TRBJ1-2, with TRBD1 identical over 10 bases. The junction had 6 bases not matched to a gene; V was cut back by 2 bases and J by 3 bases. This CDR3 has 16 amino acids. The CDR3 nucleotides read TGTGCCAGCAGTTTACTAAGGACAGGGGGTCACTATGGCTACACCTTC. Protein: CASSLLRTGGHYGYTF.

In this sample, this clonotype turned up a few times. This chain joins TRBV6-2 or TRBV6-3 and TRBJ2-7, with D unclear. CDR1 is MNHEY and CDR2 is SVGEGT in the germline V gene. The CDR3 loop spans 13 amino acids. The V end lost 2 bases, the J end lost 2 bases, and 7 bases lay between the germline ends. Here the CDR3 reads CASSYDTAYEQYV. The CDR3 DNA sequence: TGTGCCAGCAGTTACGACACAGCCTACGAGCAGTACGTC.

This clonotype was counted only a few times. The chain joins TRBV29-1 to TRBJ2-3; D is perhaps TRBD2 (6 bases). With 6 bases removed from V and 4 bases from J, the gap between germline ends came to 14 bases. Germline V CDR1 and CDR2: SQVTM, ANQGSEA. The CDR3 has 13 residues. Here the CDR3 reads CSVTWGDPDTQYF. In nucleotides, the CDR3 is TGCAGCGTGACCTGGGGGGACCCAGATACGCAGTATTTT.